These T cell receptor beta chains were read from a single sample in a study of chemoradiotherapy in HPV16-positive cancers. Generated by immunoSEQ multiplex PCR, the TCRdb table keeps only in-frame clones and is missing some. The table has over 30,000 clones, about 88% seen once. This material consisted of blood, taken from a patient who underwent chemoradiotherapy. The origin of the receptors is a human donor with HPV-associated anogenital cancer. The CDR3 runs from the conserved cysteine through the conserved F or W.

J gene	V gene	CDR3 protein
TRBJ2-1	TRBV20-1	CSVAGMDEQFF
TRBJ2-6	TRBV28	CASSFPGQGIAGANVLTF
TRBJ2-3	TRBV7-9	CASSFVGTDTQYF
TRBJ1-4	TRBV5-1	CASSLSATNEKLFF
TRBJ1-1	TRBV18	CASSPAANTEAFF
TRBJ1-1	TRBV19	CASDQQGENTEAFF
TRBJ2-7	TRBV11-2	CASSLEGQSGHEQYF
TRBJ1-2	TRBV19	CASRLGTGGESYGYTF
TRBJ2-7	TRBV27	CASSLYGPLNSYEQYF
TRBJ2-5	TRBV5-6	CASSLDHQKYF
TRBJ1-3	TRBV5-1	CASSLSYSGNTIYF
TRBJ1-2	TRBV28	CASSPGSRTNDYGYTF
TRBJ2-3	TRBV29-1	CSVEDQRDRTDTQYF
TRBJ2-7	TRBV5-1	CASSLGLTGYEQYF
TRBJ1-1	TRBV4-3	CASSQDRGDTEAFF
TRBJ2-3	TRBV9	CASSPEGGTDTQYF
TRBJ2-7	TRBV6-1	CASSVSSGEAYEQYF
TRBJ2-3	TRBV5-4	CASSLARGGTDTQYF
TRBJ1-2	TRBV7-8	CASSLVRDGGYTF
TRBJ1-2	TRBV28	CASSLRQGRQVLTF
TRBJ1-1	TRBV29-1	CSVEVGGNEAFF
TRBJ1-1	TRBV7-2	CASSPRQNTEAFF
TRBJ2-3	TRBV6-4	CASSDGLAGDTDTQYF
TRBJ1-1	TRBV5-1	CASSSPTTGGNTEAFF
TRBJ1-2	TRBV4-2	CASSQAGQPNYGYTF
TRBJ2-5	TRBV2	CASGDPSGGPGETQYF
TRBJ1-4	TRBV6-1	CASIGSTNEKLFF
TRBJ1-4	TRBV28	CASSPRTVTNEKLFF
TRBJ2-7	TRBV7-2	CASSLVNRYEQYF
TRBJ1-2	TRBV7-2	CASSFNRVFGGDIYGYTF
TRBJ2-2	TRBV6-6	CASSYSRQANTGELFF
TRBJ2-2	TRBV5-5	CASSLFGLAGGFNTGELFF
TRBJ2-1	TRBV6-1	CASNDSGFNQNEQFF
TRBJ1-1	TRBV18	CASSPPSLSANGRAFF
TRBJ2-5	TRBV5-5	CASSNGFGGGETQYF
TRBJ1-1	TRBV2	CASRTHRELEAFF
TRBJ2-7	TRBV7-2	CASSQNPGYEQYF
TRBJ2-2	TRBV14	CASSQDGRGELFF
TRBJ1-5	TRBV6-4	CASSEQGDQPQHF
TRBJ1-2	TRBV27	CASSISAGQNNYGYTF
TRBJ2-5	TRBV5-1	CASSPGLAGGLVETQYF
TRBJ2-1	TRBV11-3	CASSFRGINEQFF
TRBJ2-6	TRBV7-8	CASSLLPTGANVLTF
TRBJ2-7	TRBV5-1	CASSLAGLTYEQYF
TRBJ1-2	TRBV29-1	CSVVDPDYGYTF
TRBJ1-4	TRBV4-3	CASSQGSGSATNEKLFF
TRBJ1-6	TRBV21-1	CASSKGDLTPGLSSYNSPLHF